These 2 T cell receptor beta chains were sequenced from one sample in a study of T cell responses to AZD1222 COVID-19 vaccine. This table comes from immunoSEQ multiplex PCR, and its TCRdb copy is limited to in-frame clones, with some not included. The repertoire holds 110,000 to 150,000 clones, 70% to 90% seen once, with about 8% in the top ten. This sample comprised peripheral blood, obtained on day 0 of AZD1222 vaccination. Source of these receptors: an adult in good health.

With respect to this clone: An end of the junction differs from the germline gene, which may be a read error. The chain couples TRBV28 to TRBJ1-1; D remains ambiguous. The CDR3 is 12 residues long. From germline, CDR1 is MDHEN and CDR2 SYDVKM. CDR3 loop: CASSFSLTDAFF. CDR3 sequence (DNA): TGTGCCAGCAGTTTCAGTCTCACTGATGCTTTCTTT.

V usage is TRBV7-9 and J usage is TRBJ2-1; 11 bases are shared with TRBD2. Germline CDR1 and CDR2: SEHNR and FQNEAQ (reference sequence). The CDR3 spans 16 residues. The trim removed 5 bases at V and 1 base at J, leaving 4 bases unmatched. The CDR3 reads CASSPGTSGSYNEQFF. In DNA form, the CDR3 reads TGTGCCAGCAGCCCCGGGACTAGCGGATCCTACAATGAGCAGTTCTTC.